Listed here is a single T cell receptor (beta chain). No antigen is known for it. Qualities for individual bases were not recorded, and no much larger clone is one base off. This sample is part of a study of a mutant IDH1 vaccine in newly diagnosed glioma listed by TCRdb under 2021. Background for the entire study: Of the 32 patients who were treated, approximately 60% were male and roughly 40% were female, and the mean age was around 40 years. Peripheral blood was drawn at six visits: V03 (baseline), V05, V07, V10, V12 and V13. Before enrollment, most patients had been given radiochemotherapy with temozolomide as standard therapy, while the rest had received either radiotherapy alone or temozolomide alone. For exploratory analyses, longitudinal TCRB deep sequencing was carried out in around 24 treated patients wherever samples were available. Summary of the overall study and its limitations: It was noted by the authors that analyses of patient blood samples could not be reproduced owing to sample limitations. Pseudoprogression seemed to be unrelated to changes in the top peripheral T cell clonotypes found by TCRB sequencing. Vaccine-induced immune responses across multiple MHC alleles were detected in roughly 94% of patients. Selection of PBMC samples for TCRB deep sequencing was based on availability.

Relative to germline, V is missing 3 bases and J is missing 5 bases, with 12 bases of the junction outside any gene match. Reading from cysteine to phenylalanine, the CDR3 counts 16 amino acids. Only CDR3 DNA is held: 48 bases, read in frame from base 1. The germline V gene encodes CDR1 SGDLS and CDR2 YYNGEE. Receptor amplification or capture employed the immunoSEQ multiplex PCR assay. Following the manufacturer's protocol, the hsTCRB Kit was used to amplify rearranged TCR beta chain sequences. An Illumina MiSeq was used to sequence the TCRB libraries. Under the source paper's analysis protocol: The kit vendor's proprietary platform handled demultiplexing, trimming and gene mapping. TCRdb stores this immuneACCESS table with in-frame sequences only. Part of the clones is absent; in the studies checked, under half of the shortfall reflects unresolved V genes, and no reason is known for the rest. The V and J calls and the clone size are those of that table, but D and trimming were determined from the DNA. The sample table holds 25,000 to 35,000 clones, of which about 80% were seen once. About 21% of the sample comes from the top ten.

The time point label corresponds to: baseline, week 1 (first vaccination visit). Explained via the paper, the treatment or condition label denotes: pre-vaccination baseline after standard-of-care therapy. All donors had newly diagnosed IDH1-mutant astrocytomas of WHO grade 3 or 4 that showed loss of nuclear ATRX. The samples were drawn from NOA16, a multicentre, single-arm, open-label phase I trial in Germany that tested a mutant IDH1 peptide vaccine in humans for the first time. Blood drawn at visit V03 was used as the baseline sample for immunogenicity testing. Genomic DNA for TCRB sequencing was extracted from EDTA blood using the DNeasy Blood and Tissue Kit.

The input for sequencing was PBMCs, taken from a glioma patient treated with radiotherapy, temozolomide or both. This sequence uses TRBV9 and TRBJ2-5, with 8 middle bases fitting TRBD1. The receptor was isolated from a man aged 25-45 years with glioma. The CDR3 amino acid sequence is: CASSGSWQGARETQYF. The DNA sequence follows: TGTGCCAGCAGCGGGAGTTGGCAGGGGGCGCGGGAGACCCAGTACTTC.